These T cell receptor beta chains were read from a single sample in a study of cytomegalovirus exposure and HLA in healthy donors. The repertoire was sequenced with immunoSEQ multiplex PCR; TCRdb's copy has only in-frame clones and lacks some. The sample holds approximately 220,000 clones, more than 80% seen once. Sample: PBMCs. The receptors come from a man aged 25 to 45 in good health and CMV-seronegative. Each CDR3 is given without its conserved first and last residue. A D gene is named only where the DNA matches it firmly.

D gene: NA
J gene: TRBJ1-2
V gene: TRBV7-2
CDR3 protein: ASSPRQALNYGYT

D gene: TRBD1
J gene: TRBJ1-5
V gene: TRBV11-3
CDR3 protein: ASKQGGDWHQPQH

D gene: NA
J gene: TRBJ2-7
V gene: TRBV28
CDR3 protein: ASSSAGALFSYEQY

D gene: NA
J gene: TRBJ1-5
V gene: TRBV6-5
CDR3 protein: ASSYGGGDQPQH

D gene: TRBD1
J gene: TRBJ2-1
V gene: TRBV4-1
CDR3 protein: ASSQALSQGARNEQF

D gene: TRBD1
J gene: TRBJ2-7
V gene: TRBV19
CDR3 protein: ASKKDDRGLTYEQY

D gene: NA
J gene: TRBJ2-5
V gene: TRBV5-4
CDR3 protein: ASSLQGQAETQY

D gene: NA
J gene: TRBJ2-3
V gene: TRBV7-2
CDR3 protein: ASSLTKITDTQY

D gene: NA
J gene: NA
V gene: TRBV2
CDR3 protein: ASARQGSSYEQY

D gene: NA
J gene: TRBJ1-1
V gene: TRBV19
CDR3 protein: ASTPPRGGVMNTEAF

D gene: NA
J gene: TRBJ2-7
V gene: TRBV5-6
CDR3 protein: ASSFYRAHEQY

D gene: NA
J gene: TRBJ1-1
V gene: TRBV6-1
CDR3 protein: ASSERPSNAGAF

D gene: TRBD1
J gene: TRBJ2-2
V gene: TRBV28
CDR3 protein: ASRDRGRTGELF

D gene: NA
J gene: TRBJ1-4
V gene: TRBV28
CDR3 protein: ASSFGFEKLF

D gene: TRBD2
J gene: TRBJ2-5
V gene: TRBV10-2
CDR3 protein: ASSGLLAGGLKTQY

D gene: NA
J gene: TRBJ1-1
V gene: TRBV5-1
CDR3 protein: ASSSGTQLLINTEAF

D gene: NA
J gene: TRBJ2-2
V gene: TRBV5-1
CDR3 protein: ASSFPGTSNTGELF

D gene: NA
J gene: TRBJ1-2
V gene: TRBV9
CDR3 protein: ASSLDQGNYGYT

D gene: NA
J gene: TRBJ2-3
V gene: TRBV5-6
CDR3 protein: ASSSGQSSTDTQY

D gene: NA
J gene: TRBJ2-3
V gene: TRBV29-1
CDR3 protein: SLTGGGRTDTQY

D gene: NA
J gene: TRBJ2-7
V gene: TRBV29-1
CDR3 protein: STVTRSGEQY

D gene: NA
J gene: TRBJ2-6
V gene: TRBV19
CDR3 protein: ASRNPGGSSGASVLT

D gene: NA
J gene: TRBJ2-6
V gene: TRBV2
CDR3 protein: ASGQMDSGANVLT

D gene: NA
J gene: TRBJ1-2
V gene: TRBV19
CDR3 protein: ASSRTENYGYT

D gene: NA
J gene: TRBJ2-2
V gene: TRBV4-2
CDR3 protein: ASSQLEGAGELF

D gene: NA
J gene: TRBJ1-3
V gene: TRBV7-9
CDR3 protein: ASSSLQVYSGNTIY

D gene: TRBD1
J gene: TRBJ1-1
V gene: TRBV9
CDR3 protein: ASSPRDSRGAF

D gene: NA
J gene: TRBJ1-3
V gene: TRBV18
CDR3 protein: ASSPRHTPGNTIY

D gene: NA
J gene: TRBJ1-1
V gene: TRBV27
CDR3 protein: ASSLSRGNTEAF

D gene: TRBD2
J gene: TRBJ2-7
V gene: TRBV6-5
CDR3 protein: ASSYSSGGYEQY

D gene: TRBD1
J gene: TRBJ2-5
V gene: TRBV2
CDR3 protein: ASSTDRDETQY

D gene: TRBD1
J gene: TRBJ2-5
V gene: TRBV5-4
CDR3 protein: ASSKDTGTGKETQY

D gene: TRBD2
J gene: TRBJ2-1
V gene: TRBV6-4
CDR3 protein: ASSDSGGAYNEQF

D gene: NA
J gene: TRBJ2-7
V gene: TRBV28
CDR3 protein: ASSRGGEAGRQY

D gene: NA
J gene: TRBJ2-3
V gene: TRBV7-2
CDR3 protein: ASSLFRGDTQY

D gene: NA
J gene: TRBJ2-1
V gene: TRBV7-8
CDR3 protein: ASSPRGGFGDNEQF

D gene: NA
J gene: TRBJ2-7
V gene: TRBV5-4
CDR3 protein: ASSHAGQPYEQY

D gene: TRBD2
J gene: TRBJ2-3
V gene: TRBV6-4
CDR3 protein: ASSDSSGGGTDTQY

D gene: NA
J gene: NA
V gene: TRBV6-6
CDR3 protein: ASSDYEQY

D gene: TRBD2
J gene: TRBJ2-3
V gene: TRBV13
CDR3 protein: ASSKGGEGIGDTQY